Presented here are 25 T cell receptor beta chains from one specimen sequenced in a study of blood T cell repertoires in COVID-19. Using immunoSEQ multiplex PCR, the repertoire was profiled, and TCRdb retains in-frame clones only, with some absent. Altogether about 170,000 clones are present, approximately 92% being singletons, with the ten largest covering roughly 4.4%. The sequenced material came from peripheral blood. All receptors derive from a woman aged 45 to 65 with acute or convalescent COVID-19.

With regard to this clone: At the DNA level, this CDR3 is encoded by other sequences in the same sample as well. The chain recombines TRBV5-1 with TRBJ1-1; 8 bases are a match to TRBD1. CDR3 length: 15 amino acids. J lost 1 base, V lost 2 bases, and 4 bases had no gene match. Germline V CDR1 and CDR2: SGHRS, YFSETQ. CDR3 amino acids: CASSLDGQGNTEAFF. The DNA of the CDR3 is TGCGCCAGCAGCTTAGACGGACAGGGGAACACTGAAGCTTTCTTT. Drawing the rest from reference TRBV5-1 and TRBJ1-1, the complete variable domain is KAGVTQTPRYLIKTRGQQVTLSCSPISGHRSVSWYQQTPGQGLQFLFEYFSETQRNKGNFPGRFSGRQFSNSRSEMNVSTLELGDSALYLCASSLDGQGNTEAFFGQGTRLTVV.

In this sample, this clone turned up once. The CDR3 nucleotides are TGTGCCATCCCGTCGGGGGGGACCACTGAAGCTTTCTTT. It encodes CAIPSGGTTEAFF. V is TRBV21-1 and J is TRBJ1-1. TRBV21-1 is given as a pseudogene. The CDR3 is 13 amino acids.

The V and J genes are TRBV2 and TRBJ1-5; no clear D gene. The CDR3 sequence is 13 residues long. Trimming pared 7 bases from V and 2 bases from J, leaving 9 bases between. The germline CDR1 and CDR2 sequences are SNHLY and FYNNEI. The CDR3 region is CASNGWGNQPQHF. The CDR3, as DNA: TGTGCCAGCAACGGGTGGGGCAATCAGCCCCAGCATTTT.

This clone was observed once. The J gene is TRBJ1-5, the V gene TRBV28, with D perhaps TRBD1 (6 bases). The V end lost 3 bases, the J end lost 1 base, and 19 bases lay between the germline ends. The CDR3 is 18 residues long. Germline lookup yields CDR1 MDHEN and CDR2 SYDVKM. The DNA of the CDR3 is TGTGCCAGCAGTTTTATATATGTAGTTAGGGGGAGCAATCAGCCCCAGCATTTT. This translates into CASSFIYVVRGSNQPQHF.

The rearrangement uses TRBV7-9 and TRBJ1-5, with D hard to call. Germline CDR1 and CDR2: SEHNR and FQNEAQ (reference sequence). Between the trimmed V and J ends, which lost 4 bases and 6 bases, there was a span of 7 bases. The CDR3 runs to 12 residues. The CDR3 spells CASSSAAQPQHF. The DNA for the CDR3 is TGTGCCAGCAGCTCGGCGGCTCAGCCCCAGCATTTT.

The chain is built from TRBV6-5 and TRBJ1-6, with D possibly TRBD1 on 6 matching bases. Trimming took 4 bases from V and 5 from J, leaving 15 bases between them. This CDR3 has 16 amino acids. Per germline, CDR1 MNHEY and CDR2 SVGAGI. CDR3 protein: CASSSKTGWNNSPLHF. The CDR3 coding sequence is TGTGCCAGCAGTTCCAAGACAGGTTGGAATAATTCACCCCTCCACTTT.

This chain uses TRBV27 with TRBJ2-2, with 7 bases matching TRBD2. The CDR3 is 17 residues long. Unmatched junction bases numbered 11, after V lost 6 bases and J lost 1 base. Germline CDR1 is MNHEY and CDR2 is SMNVEV (reference sequence). CDR3: CASSLSGGGWNTGELFF. Here the CDR3 DNA reads TGTGCCAGCAGCCTTTCAGGCGGGGGTTGGAACACCGGGGAGCTGTTTTTT.

The chain has TRBV24-1 and TRBJ2-1, with a possible D match to TRBD1 (6 bases). The CDR3 totals 18 residues. Germline loops: CDR1 KGHDR, CDR2 SFDVKD. Trimming cost V 1 base and J 6 bases, with 21 bases left between them. CDR3 residues: CATSDFRKGDRFGNEQFF. CDR3 coding DNA: TGTGCCACCAGTGATTTCCGAAAGGGGGATCGTTTTGGCAATGAGCAGTTCTTC.

The CDR3 is CASSETGPRYGYTF. The CDR3 DNA is TGTGCCAGCAGTGAAACAGGGCCTCGCTATGGCTACACCTTC. V and J are TRBV6-1 and TRBJ1-2; tentatively, D is TRBD1 (6 bases). V lost 2 bases and J 4 bases, leaving 11 bases between the germline ends. Germline loops: CDR1 MNHNS, CDR2 SASEGT. The CDR3 loop spans 14 amino acids.

This rearrangement joins TRBV19 to TRBJ1-6; 8 nucleotides match TRBD1. The CDR3 covers 16 residues. Germline trimming cut 6 bases from V and 0 bases from J; bases unmatched to any gene: 4. CDR1 and CDR2 from the germline V gene are LNHDA and SQIVND (reference sequence). Written as DNA, the CDR3 is TGTGCCAGTAGCTCCGGGACAGGCTCCTATAATTCACCCCTCCACTTT. It yields the protein CASSSGTGSYNSPLHF.

The chain links TRBV28 to TRBJ2-2, with 8 bases lining up with TRBD2. After removal of 6 bases from V and 5 bases from J, the junction contained 2 bases not matched to a gene. Germline V gene lookup returns CDR1 MDHEN and CDR2 SYDVKM. The CDR3 spans 13 residues. The CDR3 DNA follows: TGTGCCAGCAGGACTAGCGAGACCGGGGAGCTGTTTTTT. Protein sequence: CASRTSETGELFF.

This chain links TRBV9 with TRBJ2-3; 8 bases agree with TRBD2. V trimming: 0 bases; J trimming: 4 bases; junction bases outside the gene matches: 10. There are 17 residues in the CDR3. The germline V gene encodes CDR1 SGDLS and CDR2 YYNGEE. The CDR3 DNA reads as TGTGCCAGCAGCGTAGAGACTAGCGACCCTGCCCCAGATACGCAGTATTTT. Translating gives CASSVETSDPAPDTQYF.

The rearrangement joins TRBV27 to TRBJ1-6; D uncertain. Germline V gene sequence: CDR1 MNHEY, CDR2 SMNVEV (reference sequence). V was shortened by 3 bases and J by 10 bases, with 13 bases between the two germline ends. This CDR3 has 14 residues. Here the CDR3 reads CASSFKESVSPLHF. The CDR3 DNA follows: TGTGCCAGCAGTTTCAAGGAGTCAGTATCACCCCTCCACTTT.

This clone was seen just once. The rearrangement joins TRBV15 to TRBJ2-5; 9 bases are a match to TRBD2. V lost 4 bases and J lost 2; bases outside the gene matches: 14. This CDR3 has 18 amino acids. Per germline, CDR1 LNHNV and CDR2 YYDKDF (reference sequence). The CDR3 DNA reads as TGTGCCACCAGCATCGAGCGGCTAGCGGGGATGGGGCAAGAGACCCAGTACTTC. Encoded protein: CATSIERLAGMGQETQYF.

The chain carries TRBV25-1 and TRBJ1-6, with TRBD1 identical over 7 bases. Germline loops: CDR1 MGHDK, CDR2 SYGVNS. The CDR3 consists of 15 residues. Unmatched junction bases numbered 6, after V lost 5 bases and J lost 5 bases. The CDR3 reads CASSKNRGNNSPLHF. The CDR3 coding sequence is TGTGCCAGCAGTAAGAACAGGGGTAATAATTCACCCCTCCACTTT.

The chain carries TRBV10-2 and TRBJ2-7; unclear D gene. Trimming shortened V by 4 bases and J by 1 base, and 5 bases separated the two germline ends. This CDR3 is 12 amino acids long. Per the germline V gene, CDR1 is WSHSY and CDR2 is SAAADI. The CDR3: CASSVPSYEQYF. CDR3 DNA sequence: TGCGCCAGCAGTGTCCCGTCCTACGAGCAGTACTTC.

J is TRBJ1-1 and V is TRBV7-8; D call uncertain. CDR1 is SGHVS, CDR2 FQNEAQ, per germline. CDR3 size: 14 residues. Trimming stripped 5 bases from V and 0 bases from J, with 10 bases between. This CDR3 reads CASSPHRMNTEAFF. The CDR3 coding sequence is TGTGCCAGCAGCCCACACAGAATGAACACTGAAGCTTTCTTT.

J is TRBJ2-1 and V is TRBV20-1; D unclear. Per germline, CDR1 DFQATT and CDR2 SNEGSKA (reference sequence). V dropped 7 bases and J dropped 6 bases, with 10 bases sitting between them. CDR3 length equals 11 residues. The CDR3 coding sequence is TGCAGTGGAGCGAGCAGCAATGAGCAGTTCTTC. Translated: CSGASSNEQFF.

In its sample, this clone was seen once. The rearrangement joins TRBV30 to TRBJ1-1; 9 positions agree with TRBD1. CDR3 length: 19 amino acids. The J segment lost 1 base and the V segment lost 5 bases, leaving 20 bases of the junction unmatched. Germline V gene data show CDR1 as GTSNPN and CDR2 as SVGIG (reference sequence). This chain's CDR3 is CAWLAIPGQGISENTEAFF. CDR3 in DNA: TGTGCCTGGCTGGCAATCCCGGGACAGGGAATTTCGGAGAACACTGAAGCTTTCTTT. The full variable domain, completed using reference TRBV30 and TRBJ1-1, is SQTIHQWPATLVQPVGSPLSLECTVEGTSNPNLYWYRQAAGRGLQLLFYSVGIGQISSEVPQNLSASRPQDRQFILSSKKLLLSDSGFYLCAWLAIPGQGISENTEAFFGQGTRLTVV.

The chain couples TRBV24-1 to TRBJ2-7; D ambiguous. The CDR3 is 13 amino acids. Germline CDR1 reads KGHDR; CDR2 reads SFDVKD. V lost 7 bases to trimming and J lost 0 bases, with 9 bases between them. Written as DNA, the CDR3 is TGTGCCACCAGATCCAGATACTCCTACGAGCAGTACTTC. Translating gives CATRSRYSYEQYF.

In nucleotides, the CDR3 is TGTGCCAGCAGTCAAAAAACAGTTAGCTATGGCTACACCTTC. Translation: CASSQKTVSYGYTF. The chain links TRBV2 to TRBJ1-2; D uncertain. From germline, CDR1 is SNHLY and CDR2 FYNNEI. Trimming cost V 5 bases and J 4 bases, with 14 bases left between them. The CDR3 contains 14 residues. Full variable domain (remainder filled in from reference TRBV2 and TRBJ1-2): EPEVTQTPSHQVTQMGQEVILRCVPISNHLYFYWYRQILGQKVEFLVSFYNNEISEKSEIFDDQFSVERPDGSNFTLKIRSTKLEDSAMYFCASSQKTVSYGYTFGSGTRLTVV.

The chain links TRBV11-2 to TRBJ1-1; possibly TRBD1 for D (5 bases). V lost 3 bases and J 5 bases, leaving 13 bases between the germline ends. Germline CDR1 SGHAT, CDR2 FQNNGV. The CDR3 contains 14 residues. The CDR3 spells CASSFSDRGTEAFF. The DNA of the CDR3 is TGTGCCAGCAGCTTCTCCGACCGGGGGACTGAAGCTTTCTTT.

The chain carries TRBV27 and TRBJ1-2; the match to TRBD1 covers 8 bases. Germline V gene data show CDR1 as MNHEY and CDR2 as SMNVEV (reference sequence). The V gene end was trimmed by 5 bases and the J gene end by 5 bases; junction bases not matched to a gene: 13. The CDR3 has 16 residues. This chain's CDR3 is CASSLRIGQGLYGYTF. For the CDR3, the DNA is TGTGCCAGCAGTCTCCGAATCGGACAGGGACTATATGGCTACACCTTC.

The chain recombines TRBV5-1 with TRBJ1-2, with 9 bases that match TRBD1. After removal of 5 bases from V and 5 bases from J, the junction contained 4 bases not matched to a gene. The CDR3 consists of 13 residues. Per the germline V gene, CDR1 is SGHRS and CDR2 is YFSETQ. DNA for the CDR3: TGCGCCAGCAGTCAGGACAGGGGATATGGCTACACCTTC. It codes for CASSQDRGYGYTF. Full variable domain (rest looked up from reference TRBV5-1 and TRBJ1-2): KAGVTQTPRYLIKTRGQQVTLSCSPISGHRSVSWYQQTPGQGLQFLFEYFSETQRNKGNFPGRFSGRQFSNSRSEMNVSTLELGDSALYLCASSQDRGYGYTFGSGTRLTVV.

The CDR3 spells CASSLRGSNYGYTF. CDR3 nucleotide sequence: TGTGCCAGCAGCTTGAGAGGGTCGAACTATGGCTACACCTTC. This sequence joins TRBV7-9 and TRBJ1-2; D ambiguous. Trimming took 3 bases from V and 2 from J, leaving 10 bases between them. The CDR3 has 14 residues. CDR1 is SEHNR and CDR2 is FQNEAQ in the germline V gene (reference sequence).